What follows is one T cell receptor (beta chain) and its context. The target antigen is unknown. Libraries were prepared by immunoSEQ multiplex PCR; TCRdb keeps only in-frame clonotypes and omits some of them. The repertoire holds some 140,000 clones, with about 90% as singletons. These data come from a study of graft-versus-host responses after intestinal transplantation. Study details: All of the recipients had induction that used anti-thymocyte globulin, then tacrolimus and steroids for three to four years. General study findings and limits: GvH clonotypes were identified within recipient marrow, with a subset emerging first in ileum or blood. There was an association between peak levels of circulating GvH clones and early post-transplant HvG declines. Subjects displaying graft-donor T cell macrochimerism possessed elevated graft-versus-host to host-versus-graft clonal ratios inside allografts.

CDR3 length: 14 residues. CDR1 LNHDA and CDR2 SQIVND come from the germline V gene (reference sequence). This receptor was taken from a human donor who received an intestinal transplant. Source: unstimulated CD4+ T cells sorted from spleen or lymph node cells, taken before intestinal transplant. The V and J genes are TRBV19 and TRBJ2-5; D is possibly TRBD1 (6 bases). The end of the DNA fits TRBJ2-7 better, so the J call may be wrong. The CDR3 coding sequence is TGTGCCAGTAGTATAAGGGCCAGGGACAACGAGCAGTACTTC. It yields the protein CASSIRARDNEQYF.